A selection of T cell receptor beta chains follows, all from one sample in a study of T cell responses to AZD1222 COVID-19 vaccine. Produced via immunoSEQ multiplex PCR; TCRdb's table is partial and in-frame only. The sample gives some 110,000 clones, 89% of which show up once; approximately 4.2% is in the top ten. The material sequenced was peripheral blood, taken on day 0 of AZD1222 vaccination. The receptors were gathered from an adult in good health. CDR3s include the opening cysteine and the closing phenylalanine or tryptophan. The D gene is left open where the match is weak. A clone size is listed for some rows: how often the clone was seen (once, few, many), or a class if it is expanded.

abundance: few; j_gene: TRBJ1-2; d_gene: TRBD1; v_gene: TRBV4-3; CDR3nt: TGCGCCAGCAGCCAAGAAATTGGGACAGCCTATGGCTACACCTTC; CDR3aa: CASSQEIGTAYGYTF
abundance: once; j_gene: TRBJ1-1; d_gene: TRBD1; v_gene: TRBV11-2; CDR3nt: TGTGCCAGCAGCCCGAGCGGTCCAGGGGGCCATAACACTGAAGCTTTCTTT; CDR3aa: CASSPSGPGGHNTEAFF
abundance: few; j_gene: TRBJ2-3; d_gene: TRBD1; v_gene: TRBV30; CDR3nt: TGTGCCTGGACTCCGGGACAGGGCCCAGATACGCAGTATTTT; CDR3aa: CAWTPGQGPDTQYF
abundance: -; j_gene: TRBJ2-1; d_gene: -; v_gene: TRBV19; CDR3nt: TGTGCCAGTAGTGGCCAGGGGCGAGACTACAATGAGCAGTTCTTC; CDR3aa: CASSGQGRDYNEQFF
abundance: -; j_gene: TRBJ1-6; d_gene: -; v_gene: TRBV6-2/TRBV6-3; CDR3nt: TGTGCCAGCAGTTATTCGAAGGGTTACTCACCCCTCCACTTT; CDR3aa: CASSYSKGYSPLHF
abundance: once; j_gene: TRBJ1-3; d_gene: -; v_gene: TRBV7-9; CDR3nt: TGTGCCAGCAGCACTGAGGGATCTGGAAACACCATATATTTT; CDR3aa: CASSTEGSGNTIYF
abundance: -; j_gene: TRBJ2-3; d_gene: -; v_gene: TRBV19; CDR3nt: TGTGCCAGTAGTGCCTACGCAGGGAAGGGGACAGATACGCAGTATTTT; CDR3aa: CASSAYAGKGTDTQYF
abundance: -; j_gene: TRBJ1-6; d_gene: TRBD1; v_gene: TRBV15; CDR3nt: TGTGCCACCAGCGAGGGACAGGGCCCTAATTCACCCCTCCACTTT; CDR3aa: CATSEGQGPNSPLHF
abundance: -; j_gene: TRBJ1-3; d_gene: TRBD1; v_gene: TRBV29-1; CDR3nt: TGCAGCGCCCAGGGGGGGGCGAACACCATATATTTT; CDR3aa: CSAQGGANTIYF
abundance: -; j_gene: TRBJ2-3; d_gene: -; v_gene: TRBV7-3; CDR3nt: TGTGCCAGCAGCTTAAGTCCGGGCACAGATACGCAGTATTTT; CDR3aa: CASSLSPGTDTQYF
abundance: -; j_gene: TRBJ1-4; d_gene: TRBD1; v_gene: TRBV6-5; CDR3nt: TGTGCCAGCAGGCTGCAGGGGGCAACTAATGAAAAACTGTTTTTT; CDR3aa: CASRLQGATNEKLFF